The entry that follows covers one T cell receptor beta chain sequence. The antigen remains undetermined. This CDR3 comprises 13 residues. The V gene lost 0 bases and the J gene lost 5 bases, with 8 bases spanning the gap. Germline V lookup: CDR1 MNHEY, CDR2 SMNVEV (reference sequence). TCR alpha and TCR beta cDNA libraries with sample barcodes and UMIs came from 5'RACE using constant-segment primers. Each CDR3 protein is one row after TCRdb ran MiXCR on the 5' RACE reads. The table lists 430,000 or so distinct CDR3 sequences, around 27% of them singletons. The sample originates from a study of T-cell memory formation after mild COVID-19. As for the study in general: TCR clusters were largely donor specific. Study results and limitations: Memory sampled before infection contained some responding clones, suggesting cross-reactive memory joined.

The genes are TRBV27 and TRBJ2-7; D unclear. This TCR was recovered from an adult woman who had mild COVID-19 (a few samples of this study predate the infection). Cell type and time point are not known. The sample comprised PBMCs or a T cell subset sorted from them (not recorded which). The CDR3 DNA is TGTGCCAGCAGTTTATCGGACCTCAACGAGCAGTACTTC. It translates to CASSLSDLNEQYF.